These T cell receptor beta chains were read from a single sample in a study of T cells in localized non-small cell lung cancer. Produced via immunoSEQ multiplex PCR; TCRdb's table is partial and in-frame only. The sample lists tens of thousands of clones; 80% to 90% were seen once. Source: peripheral blood, taken before any cancer treatment. The source of these receptors is a woman aged 40 to 75 with stage I lung adenocarcinoma. The CDR3 runs from the conserved cysteine through the conserved F or W. D genes are given only for firm matches. Clone size is shown for a subset of rows, as once, few, many or a class of expanded clone.

d_call: TRBD1; j_call: TRBJ1-5; v_call: TRBV28; clone_size: NA; cdr3_aa: CASSSRTGWNDQPQHF; cdr3_nt: TGTGCCAGCAGTTCTCGGACAGGGTGGAACGATCAGCCCCAGCATTTT
d_call: TRBD1; j_call: TRBJ2-7; v_call: TRBV27; clone_size: NA; cdr3_aa: CASRASGTGYEQYF; cdr3_nt: TGTGCCAGCAGGGCCTCCGGGACAGGGTACGAGCAGTACTTC
d_call: TRBD1; j_call: TRBJ2-3; v_call: TRBV19; clone_size: NA; cdr3_aa: CASNRGQEDTQYF; cdr3_nt: TGTGCCAGTAACCGAGGACAGGAGGATACGCAGTATTTT
d_call: NA; j_call: TRBJ1-3; v_call: TRBV7-9; clone_size: NA; cdr3_aa: CASSLGQDISGNTIYF; cdr3_nt: TGTGCCAGCAGCTTAGGACAGGACATCTCTGGAAACACCATATATTTT
d_call: NA; j_call: TRBJ1-4; v_call: TRBV19; clone_size: NA; cdr3_aa: CASSIGRAPATNEKLFF; cdr3_nt: TGTGCCAGTAGTATTGGGAGGGCCCCTGCAACTAATGAAAAACTGTTTTTT
d_call: TRBD1; j_call: TRBJ1-5; v_call: TRBV25-1; clone_size: NA; cdr3_aa: CASRDRAFYSNQPQHF; cdr3_nt: TGTGCCAGCCGGGACAGGGCCTTCTATAGCAATCAGCCCCAGCATTTT
d_call: TRBD2; j_call: TRBJ2-3; v_call: TRBV19; clone_size: NA; cdr3_aa: CASRNDAGGTDTQYF; cdr3_nt: TGTGCCAGCCGCAACGACGCGGGAGGCACAGATACGCAGTATTTT
d_call: TRBD2; j_call: TRBJ2-1; v_call: TRBV9; clone_size: NA; cdr3_aa: CASTTLPAGGYNEQFF; cdr3_nt: TGTGCCAGCACTACCCTCCCGGCGGGAGGGTACAATGAGCAGTTCTTC
d_call: NA; j_call: TRBJ2-4; v_call: TRBV15; clone_size: NA; cdr3_aa: CATSTFLAKNIQYF; cdr3_nt: TGTGCCACCAGCACCTTCCTAGCCAAAAACATTCAGTACTTC
d_call: TRBD1; j_call: TRBJ2-5; v_call: TRBV4-2; clone_size: NA; cdr3_aa: CASSLYGRGQPQETQYF; cdr3_nt: TGTGCCAGCAGCCTCTATGGCAGGGGGCAACCACAAGAGACCCAGTACTTC
d_call: NA; j_call: TRBJ1-3; v_call: TRBV7-9; clone_size: once; cdr3_aa: CASSRRQSSGNTIYF; cdr3_nt: TGTGCCAGCAGCCGGAGACAGAGCTCTGGAAACACCATATATTTT
d_call: NA; j_call: TRBJ2-3; v_call: TRBV29-1; clone_size: NA; cdr3_aa: CSVLGGGADTQYF; cdr3_nt: TGCAGCGTTTTAGGGGGAGGGGCAGATACGCAGTATTTT
d_call: NA; j_call: TRBJ2-2; v_call: TRBV7-3; clone_size: NA; cdr3_aa: CASSFLGGRTNTGELFF; cdr3_nt: TGTGCCAGCAGCTTCCTGGGGGGACGGACGAACACCGGGGAGCTGTTTTTT
d_call: NA; j_call: TRBJ1-5; v_call: TRBV15; clone_size: NA; cdr3_aa: CATSRDSSHNQPQHF; cdr3_nt: TGTGCCACCAGCAGAGATAGCAGCCACAATCAGCCCCAGCATTTT
d_call: NA; j_call: TRBJ2-7; v_call: TRBV19; clone_size: NA; cdr3_aa: CASSRDPLYEQYF; cdr3_nt: TGTGCCAGTAGCCGGGACCCCCTCTACGAGCAGTACTTC
d_call: NA; j_call: TRBJ1-4; v_call: TRBV5-6; clone_size: NA; cdr3_aa: CASSLGVESRKLFF; cdr3_nt: TGTGCCAGCAGCTTGGGAGTGGAGAGTAGAAAACTGTTTTTT